This T cell receptor beta chain was sequenced for a study of blood T cell repertoires in COVID-19. The germline gives CDR1 SNHLY, CDR2 FYNNEI. V lost 4 bases and J lost 3; bases outside the gene matches: 4. The CDR3 runs 16 residues. Produced via immunoSEQ multiplex PCR; TCRdb's table is partial and in-frame only. The table has 250,000 to 350,000 clones, roughly 90% seen once. The TCR originated in a young woman who had recovered from COVID-19. The sample was PBMCs or T cells enriched from blood (not recorded which). The chain links TRBV2 to TRBJ2-5; TRBD2 matches at 14 bases. CDR3 sequence: CASSAGTSGSKETQYF. Written as DNA, the CDR3 is TGTGCCAGCAGTGCCGGGACTAGCGGGAGTAAAGAGACCCAGTACTTC.